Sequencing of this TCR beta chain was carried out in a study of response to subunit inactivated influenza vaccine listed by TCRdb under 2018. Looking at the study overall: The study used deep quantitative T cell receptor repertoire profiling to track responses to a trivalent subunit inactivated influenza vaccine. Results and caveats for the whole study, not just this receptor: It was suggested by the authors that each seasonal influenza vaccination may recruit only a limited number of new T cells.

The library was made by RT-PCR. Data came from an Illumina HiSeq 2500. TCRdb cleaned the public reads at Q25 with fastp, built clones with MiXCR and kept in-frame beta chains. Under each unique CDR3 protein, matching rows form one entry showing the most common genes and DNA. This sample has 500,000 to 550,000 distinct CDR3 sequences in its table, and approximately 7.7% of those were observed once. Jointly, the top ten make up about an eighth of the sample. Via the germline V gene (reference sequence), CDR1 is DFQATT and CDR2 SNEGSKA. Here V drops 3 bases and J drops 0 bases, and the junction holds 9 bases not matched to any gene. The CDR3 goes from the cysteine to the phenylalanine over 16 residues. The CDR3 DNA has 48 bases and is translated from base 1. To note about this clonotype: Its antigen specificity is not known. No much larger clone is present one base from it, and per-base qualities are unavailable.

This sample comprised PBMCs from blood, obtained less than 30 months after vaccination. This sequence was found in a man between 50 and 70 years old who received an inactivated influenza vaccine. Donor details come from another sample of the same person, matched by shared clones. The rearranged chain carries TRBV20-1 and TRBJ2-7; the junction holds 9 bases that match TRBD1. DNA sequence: TGCAGTGCTAGGCCGGGACAGGGTCCGAGCTCCTACGAGCAGTACTTC. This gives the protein CSARPGQGPSSYEQYF.